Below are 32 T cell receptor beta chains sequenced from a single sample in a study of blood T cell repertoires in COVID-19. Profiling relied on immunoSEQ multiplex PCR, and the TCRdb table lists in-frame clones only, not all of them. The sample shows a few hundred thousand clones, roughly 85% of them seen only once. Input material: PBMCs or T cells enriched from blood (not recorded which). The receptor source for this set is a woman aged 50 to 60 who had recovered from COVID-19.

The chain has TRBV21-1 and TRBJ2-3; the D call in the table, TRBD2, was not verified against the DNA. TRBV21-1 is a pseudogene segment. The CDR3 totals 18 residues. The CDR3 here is CASNIKGAVWGGTDTQYF. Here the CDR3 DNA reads TGTGCCAGCAACATAAAGGGCGCGGTGTGGGGGGGCACAGATACGCAGTATTTT.

The CDR3 protein is CASSLLRDRGLEQYF. The CDR3, as DNA: TGTGCCAGCAGTTTACTCCGGGACAGGGGGTTAGAGCAGTACTTC. The rearrangement links TRBV6-5 to TRBJ2-7, with 11 bases that match TRBD1. Germline CDR1 MNHEY, CDR2 SVGAGI. The junction had 9 bases not matched to a gene; V was cut back by 4 bases and J by 7 bases. The length of the CDR3 is 15 residues.

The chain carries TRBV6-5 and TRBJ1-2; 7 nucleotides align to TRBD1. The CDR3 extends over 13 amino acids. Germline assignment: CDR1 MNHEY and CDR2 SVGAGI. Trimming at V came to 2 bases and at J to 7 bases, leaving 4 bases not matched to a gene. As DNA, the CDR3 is TGTGCCAGCAGTTACGGACAGGCCTCTGGCTACACCTTC. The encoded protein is CASSYGQASGYTF.

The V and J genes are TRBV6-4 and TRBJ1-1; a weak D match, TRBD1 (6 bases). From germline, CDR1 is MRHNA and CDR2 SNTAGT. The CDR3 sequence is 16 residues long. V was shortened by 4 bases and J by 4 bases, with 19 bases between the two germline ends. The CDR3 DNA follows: TGTGCCAGCAGTGCCATGACAGGAGCCCACGGCACTGAAGCTTTCTTT. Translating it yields CASSAMTGAHGTEAFF.

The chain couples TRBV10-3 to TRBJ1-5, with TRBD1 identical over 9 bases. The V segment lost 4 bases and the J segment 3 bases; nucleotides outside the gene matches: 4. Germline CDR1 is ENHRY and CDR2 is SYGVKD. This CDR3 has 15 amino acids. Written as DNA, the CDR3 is TGTGCCATCAGTGGGGGACAGGGTCCCAATCAGCCCCAGCATTTT. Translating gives CAISGGQGPNQPQHF.

The CDR3 loop reads CASSPTGGRETQYF. CDR3 in DNA: TGTGCCAGCAGTCCGACAGGGGGCAGAGAGACCCAGTACTTC. The gene calls are TRBV6-2 or TRBV6-3 and TRBJ2-5; TRBD1 agrees at 10 bases. V shed 5 bases, J shed 4 bases, and the junction held 4 bases outside the gene matches. CDR3 length: 14 residues. CDR1 is MNHEY and CDR2 is SVGEGT in the germline V gene.

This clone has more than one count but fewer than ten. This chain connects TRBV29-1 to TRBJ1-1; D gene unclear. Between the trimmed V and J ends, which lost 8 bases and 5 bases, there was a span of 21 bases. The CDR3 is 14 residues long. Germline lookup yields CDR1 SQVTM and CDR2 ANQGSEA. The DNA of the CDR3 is TGCAGCTCTAGCCAGACTGTCGTGAGAACTGAAGCTTTCTTT. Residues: CSSSQTVVRTEAFF.

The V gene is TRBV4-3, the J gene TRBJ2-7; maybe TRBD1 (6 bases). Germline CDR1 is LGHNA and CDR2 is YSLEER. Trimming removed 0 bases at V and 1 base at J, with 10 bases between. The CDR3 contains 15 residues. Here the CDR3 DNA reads TGCGCCAGCAGCCAAGATATAGGGGGTTCCTACGAGCAGTACTTC. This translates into CASSQDIGGSYEQYF.

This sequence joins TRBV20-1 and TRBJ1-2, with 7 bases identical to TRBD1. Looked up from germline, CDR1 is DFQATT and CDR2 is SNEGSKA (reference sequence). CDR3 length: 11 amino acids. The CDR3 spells CAQRQGRGYTF. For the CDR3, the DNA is TGCGCCCAGAGACAGGGCCGGGGCTACACCTTC.

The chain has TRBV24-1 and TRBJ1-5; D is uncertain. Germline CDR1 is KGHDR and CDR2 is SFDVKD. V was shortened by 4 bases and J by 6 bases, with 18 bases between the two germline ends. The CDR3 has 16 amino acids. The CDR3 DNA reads TGTGCCACCAGTGACCAGAGCTCGGGAGGTGGTCAGCCCCAGCATTTT. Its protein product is CATSDQSSGGGQPQHF.

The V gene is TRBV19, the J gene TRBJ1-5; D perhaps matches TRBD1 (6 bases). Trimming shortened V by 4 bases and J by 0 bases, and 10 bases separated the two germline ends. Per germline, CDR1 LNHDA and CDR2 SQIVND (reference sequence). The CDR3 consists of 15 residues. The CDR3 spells CASSTGGDSNQPQHF. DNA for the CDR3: TGTGCCAGTAGTACGGGGGGCGATAGCAATCAGCCCCAGCATTTT.

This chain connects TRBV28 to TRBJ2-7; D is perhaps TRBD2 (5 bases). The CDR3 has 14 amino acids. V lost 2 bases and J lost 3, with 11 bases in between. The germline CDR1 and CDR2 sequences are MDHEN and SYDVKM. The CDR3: CASSLRYSGYEQYF. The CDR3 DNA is TGTGCCAGCAGTTTACGCTACAGCGGCTACGAGCAGTACTTC.

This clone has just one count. Here the CDR3 reads CASSQGNRASGTEAFF. CDR3 coding DNA: TGTGCCAGCTCACAGGGGAACAGGGCCAGCGGCACTGAAGCTTTCTTT. This chain joins TRBV18 and TRBJ1-1; D possibly corresponds to TRBD1 (6 bases). Germline lookup yields CDR1 KGHSH and CDR2 LQKENI. The CDR3 spans 16 residues. Trimming took 4 bases from V and 4 from J, leaving 19 bases between them.

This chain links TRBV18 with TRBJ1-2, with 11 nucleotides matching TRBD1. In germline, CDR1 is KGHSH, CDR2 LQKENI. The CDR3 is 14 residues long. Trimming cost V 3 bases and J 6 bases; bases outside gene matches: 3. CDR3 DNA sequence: TGTGCCAGCTCACCGCAGGGACAGGGGGATGGCTACACCTTC. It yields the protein CASSPQGQGDGYTF.

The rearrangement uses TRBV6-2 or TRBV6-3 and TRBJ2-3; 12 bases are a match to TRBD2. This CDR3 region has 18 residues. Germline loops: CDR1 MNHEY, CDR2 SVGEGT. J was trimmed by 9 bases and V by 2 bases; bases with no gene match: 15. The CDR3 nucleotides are TGTGCCAGCAGTTACACCCAAAGGACTAGCGGGGAGAGGAGCACGCAGTATTTT. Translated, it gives CASSYTQRTSGERSTQYF.

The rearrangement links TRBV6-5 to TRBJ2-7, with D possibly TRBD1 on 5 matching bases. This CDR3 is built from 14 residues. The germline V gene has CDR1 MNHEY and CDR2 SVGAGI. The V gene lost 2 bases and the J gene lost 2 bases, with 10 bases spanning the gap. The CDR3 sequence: CASSYDRSTYEQYF. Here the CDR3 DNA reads TGTGCCAGCAGTTACGACAGATCTACCTACGAGCAGTACTTC.

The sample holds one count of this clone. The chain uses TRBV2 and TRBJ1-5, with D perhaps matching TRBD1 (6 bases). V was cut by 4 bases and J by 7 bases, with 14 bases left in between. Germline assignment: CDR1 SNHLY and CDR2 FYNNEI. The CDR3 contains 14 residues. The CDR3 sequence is CASSVLGGGQPQHF. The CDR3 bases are TGTGCCAGCAGTGTGCTAGGGGGGGGCCAGCCCCAGCATTTT.

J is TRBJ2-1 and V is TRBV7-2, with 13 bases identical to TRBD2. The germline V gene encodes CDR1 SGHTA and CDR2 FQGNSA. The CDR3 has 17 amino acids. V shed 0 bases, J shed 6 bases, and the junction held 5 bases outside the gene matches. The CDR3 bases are TGTGCCAGCAGCTTAGCCCGGACTAGCGGGGGCCTCAATGAGCAGTTCTTC. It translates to CASSLARTSGGLNEQFF.

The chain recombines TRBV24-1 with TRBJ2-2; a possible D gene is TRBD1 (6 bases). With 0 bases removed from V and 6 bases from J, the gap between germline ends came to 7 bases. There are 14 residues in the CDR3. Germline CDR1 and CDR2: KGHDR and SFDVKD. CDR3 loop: CATSDLWGPGELFF. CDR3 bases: TGTGCCACCAGTGATTTGTGGGGGCCCGGGGAGCTGTTTTTT.

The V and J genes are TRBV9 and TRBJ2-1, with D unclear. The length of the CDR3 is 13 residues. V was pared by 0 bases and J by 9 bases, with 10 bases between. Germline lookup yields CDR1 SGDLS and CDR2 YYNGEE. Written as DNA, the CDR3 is TGTGCCAGCAGCGTAGGTTCCGAGCGTGAGCAGTTCTTC. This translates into CASSVGSEREQFF.

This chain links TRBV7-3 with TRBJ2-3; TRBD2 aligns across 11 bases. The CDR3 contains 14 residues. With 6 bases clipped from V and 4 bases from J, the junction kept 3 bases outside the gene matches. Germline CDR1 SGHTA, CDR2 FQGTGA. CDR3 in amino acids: CASSYSGGADTQYF. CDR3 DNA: TGTGCCAGCAGTTATAGCGGGGGGGCAGATACGCAGTATTTT.

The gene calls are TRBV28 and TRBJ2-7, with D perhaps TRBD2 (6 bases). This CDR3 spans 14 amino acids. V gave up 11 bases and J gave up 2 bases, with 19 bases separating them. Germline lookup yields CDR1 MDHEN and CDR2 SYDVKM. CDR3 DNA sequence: TGTGCCGTTTATGGGGGGTTACCTGCCTACGAGCAGTACTTC. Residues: CAVYGGLPAYEQYF. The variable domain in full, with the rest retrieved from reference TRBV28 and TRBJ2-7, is DVKVTQSSRYLVKRTGEKVFLECVQDMDHENMFWYRQDPGLGLRLIYFSYDVKMKEKGDIPEGYSVSREKKERFSLILESASTNQTSMYLCAVYGGLPAYEQYFGPGTRLTVT.

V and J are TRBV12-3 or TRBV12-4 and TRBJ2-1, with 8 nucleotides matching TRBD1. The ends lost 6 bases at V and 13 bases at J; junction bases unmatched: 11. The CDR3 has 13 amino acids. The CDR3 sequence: CASRRTRQGRQFF. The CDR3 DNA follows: TGTGCCAGCAGACGCACCCGACAGGGGCGACAGTTCTTC.

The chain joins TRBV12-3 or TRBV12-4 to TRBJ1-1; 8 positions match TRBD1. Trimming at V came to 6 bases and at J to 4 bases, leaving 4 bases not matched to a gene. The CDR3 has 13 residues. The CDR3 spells CASRLTGGTEAFF. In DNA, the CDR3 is TGTGCCAGCAGGCTAACAGGGGGCACTGAAGCTTTCTTT.

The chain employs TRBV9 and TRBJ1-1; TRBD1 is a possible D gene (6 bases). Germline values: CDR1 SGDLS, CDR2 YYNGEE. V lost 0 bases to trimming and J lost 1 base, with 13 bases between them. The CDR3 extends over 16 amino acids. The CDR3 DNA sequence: TGTGCCAGCAGCGTAGGGACAGAGGCGGGGAACACTGAAGCTTTCTTT. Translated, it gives CASSVGTEAGNTEAFF.

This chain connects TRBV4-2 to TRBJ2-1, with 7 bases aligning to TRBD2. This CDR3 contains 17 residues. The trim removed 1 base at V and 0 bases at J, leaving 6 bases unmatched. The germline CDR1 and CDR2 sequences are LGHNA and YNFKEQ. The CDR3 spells CASSQVGLEGSYNEQFF. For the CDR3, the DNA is TGTGCCAGCAGCCAAGTCGGACTAGAGGGCTCCTACAATGAGCAGTTCTTC.

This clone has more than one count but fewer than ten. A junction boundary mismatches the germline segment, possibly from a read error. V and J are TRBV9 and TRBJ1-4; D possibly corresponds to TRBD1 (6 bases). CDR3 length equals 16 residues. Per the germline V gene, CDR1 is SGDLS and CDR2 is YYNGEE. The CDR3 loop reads CASSGGVGHTNEKLFF. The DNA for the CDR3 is TGTGCCAGCAGCGGGGGTGTGGGACATACTAATGAAAAGCTGTTTTTT.

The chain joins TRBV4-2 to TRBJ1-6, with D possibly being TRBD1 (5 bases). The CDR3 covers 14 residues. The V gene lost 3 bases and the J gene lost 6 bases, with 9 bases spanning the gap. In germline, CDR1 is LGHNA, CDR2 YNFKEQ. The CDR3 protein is CASSQGRGNSPLHF. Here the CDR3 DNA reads TGTGCCAGCAGCCAGGGAAGGGGTAATTCACCCCTCCACTTT.

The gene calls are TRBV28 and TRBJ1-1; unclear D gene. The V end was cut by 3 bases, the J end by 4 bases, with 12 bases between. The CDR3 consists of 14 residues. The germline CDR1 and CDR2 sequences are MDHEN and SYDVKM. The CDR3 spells CASSFRPRSTEAFF. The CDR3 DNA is TGTGCCAGCAGTTTTAGGCCTCGGAGCACTGAAGCTTTCTTT.

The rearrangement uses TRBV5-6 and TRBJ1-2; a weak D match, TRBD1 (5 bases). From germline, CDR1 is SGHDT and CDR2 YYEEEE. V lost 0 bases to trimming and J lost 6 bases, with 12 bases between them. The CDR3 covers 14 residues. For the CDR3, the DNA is TGTGCCAGCAGCTTGGTTTCGGGGGAGGATGGCTACACCTTC. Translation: CASSLVSGEDGYTF. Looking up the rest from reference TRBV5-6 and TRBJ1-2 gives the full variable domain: DAGVTQSPTHLIKTRGQQVTLRCSPKSGHDTVSWYQQALGQGPQFIFQYYEEEERQRGNFPDRFSGHQFPNYSSELNVNALLLGDSALYLCASSLVSGEDGYTFGSGTRLTVV.

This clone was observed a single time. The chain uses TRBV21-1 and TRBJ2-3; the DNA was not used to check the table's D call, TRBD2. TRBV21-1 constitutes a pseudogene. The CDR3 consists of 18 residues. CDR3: CASSGPSGGDLSTDTQYF. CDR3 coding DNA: TGTGCCAGCAGCGGACCTAGCGGGGGGGACCTTAGCACAGATACGCAGTATTTT.

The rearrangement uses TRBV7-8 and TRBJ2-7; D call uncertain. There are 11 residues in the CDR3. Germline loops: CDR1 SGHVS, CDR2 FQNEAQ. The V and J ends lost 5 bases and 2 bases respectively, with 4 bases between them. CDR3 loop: CASSPAYEQYF. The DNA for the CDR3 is TGTGCCAGCAGCCCGGCCTACGAGCAGTACTTC.